This T cell receptor (beta chain) stems from a study of post-analysis software for immune sequencing data. Study context: Courses of disease covered relapsing-remitting, secondary progressive and progressive-relapsing multiple sclerosis.

With respect to this clonotype: The antigen remains undetermined.

V dropped 7 bases and J dropped 6; count of bases not matched to a gene: 5. The CDR3 runs 14 residues. Every TCR beta cDNA library bore unique molecular identifiers. Input populations of roughly 0.9 to 10 million T cells gave rise to approximately 500,000 cDNA molecules. TCRdb re-called the PCR reads with MiXCR, one entry per CDR3 protein. The table includes around 200,000 distinct CDR3 sequences, about 30% detected once. Whole-study findings and limits: Under the F measure, samples that were prepared in one batch clustered strongly together. Controls significantly exceeded multiple sclerosis patients in normalized Chao1 diversity. Patients showed TRBV5-6, TRBV5-1 and TRBV20-1 among roughly five TRBV segments more frequent than in controls.

Material for sequencing was blood. The clonotype was recovered from a girl aged 2-17 years with multiple sclerosis. The chain has TRBV12-3 or TRBV12-4 and TRBJ2-1, with 11 nucleotides matching TRBD2. In DNA form, the CDR3 reads TGTGCCAGCAAGGGGACTAGCGGTAGCAATGAGCAGTTCTTC. It yields the protein CASKGTSGSNEQFF.